Below, one T cell receptor beta chain is given with its context. The antigen remains unidentified. Per germline, CDR1 SGHDN and CDR2 FVKESK. The CDR3 spans 14 residues. These data come from a study of CXCR3-negative and CXCR3-positive naive CD8 T cells. Triplicate sorting captured around 300,000 cells each from every CD8+ T cell subset. Points from the study as a whole: Memory cells differed in TRBV-TRBJ usage, but naive CXCR3-negative and CXCR3-positive cells had similar usage. Surface CD5 looked about the same in the naive subsets, so the authors worked out TCR strength from TRB CDR3 properties. Comparably high diversity was seen in both naive subsets, and much lower diversity in memory CD8+ cells.

5' RACE that incorporated UMI labels was used to prepare the TRB cDNA libraries. TCRdb reprocessed the 5' RACE reads, with one entry per CDR3 protein and no DNA. This listing includes about 48,000 distinct CDR3 sequences. The sequence was collected from a human donor in good health. Some clones in this sample may be carry-over from other donors' samples. The chain combines TRBV14 with TRBJ1-2. Sequences were obtained from memory CD8+ T cells from blood. CDR3 amino acids: CASSQVDSLYGYTF.